The entry that follows covers one T cell receptor (beta chain) sequence. The junction differs from germline at one of its ends, possibly a read error. The data are from a study of CD8+ T cells in alopecia areata. Study details: The SALT score measured affected scalp surface percentage in treated patients.

In germline, CDR1 is SGHRS, CDR2 YFSETQ. This CDR3 region has 18 residues. Treatment meaning: oral pan-JAK inhibitor, 5-10 mg twice daily. Extraction of RNA preceded its reverse transcription into cDNA, which served as the sequencing template. Clones were read by immunoSEQ multiplex PCR, and TCRdb kept only the in-frame ones, dropping some. The repertoire holds approximately 220,000 clones, with 35% to 45% as singletons. This clonotype originated in a human donor with alopecia areata. The chain employs TRBV5-1 and TRBJ2-1; the D is unclear. Sequenced here: CD4+ T cells sorted from blood, sampled at approximately week 30, from a patient treated with tofacitinib. This CDR3 is CASSLGRGGTLSDNEQFF. Here the CDR3 DNA reads TGCGCCAGCAGCTTGGGGCGCGGCGGAACCCTCTCCGACAATGAGCAGTTCTTC.